Each of the 8 T cell receptor beta chains below was sequenced from the same sample in a study of blood T cells in healthy people across ages. The use of a sample-barcoded 5' primer and a J-beta primer mix characterized a second PCR of about 6 to 12 cycles. TCRdb re-called the 5' RACE reads through MiXCR, storing one row per CDR3 protein. Of over 450,000 distinct CDR3 sequences in the sample, 24% were seen once. A further study also used this sample, focusing on T cells of mothers and their children.

Sequenced input: blood. The origin of the receptors is a boy aged 5-17 years in good health.

This clonotype has more than one count but fewer than ten. V gene TRBV12-3 or TRBV12-4 combines with J gene TRBJ1-4; D is uncertain. Trimming removed 4 bases at V and 10 bases at J, with 16 bases between. The CDR3 is 14 amino acids. For the CDR3, the DNA is TGTGCCAGCAGTTACTCACCGGACGGTAGAAAACTGTTTTTT. Amino acid sequence: CASSYSPDGRKLFF.

The chain employs TRBV7-9 and TRBJ2-5; D call uncertain. V lost 6 bases to trimming and J lost 5 bases, with 10 bases between them. The length of the CDR3 is 12 residues. Germline lookup yields CDR1 SEHNR and CDR2 FQNEAQ (reference sequence). CDR3 sequence reads: CASRLLSETQYF. CDR3 sequence (DNA): TGTGCCAGCAGACTATTGTCTGAGACCCAGTACTTC.

The rearrangement uses TRBV9 and TRBJ2-3; D is perhaps TRBD2 (5 bases). Trimming shortened V by 0 bases and J by 7 bases, and 12 bases separated the two germline ends. CDR1 and CDR2 from the germline V gene are SGDLS and YYNGEE. The CDR3 is 14 residues long. CDR3 DNA: TGTGCCAGCAGCGTAGGGAATACGGGGAATACGCAGTATTTT. Translated, it gives CASSVGNTGNTQYF.

This clonotype was counted only a few times. The rearrangement uses TRBV7-9 and TRBJ2-7, with 7 bases matching TRBD2. V lost 5 bases, J lost 9 bases, and 4 bases stayed unmatched. This CDR3 has 11 amino acids. Germline V gene data show CDR1 as SEHNR and CDR2 as FQNEAQ (reference sequence). Written as DNA, the CDR3 is TGTGCCAGCAGCCCGGGGGGTGTGCAGTACTTC. As protein: CASSPGGVQYF.

This clonotype was observed at least ten times. The rearrangement joins TRBV12-3 or TRBV12-4 to TRBJ2-5, with 8 nucleotides matching TRBD1. The junction had 6 bases not matched to a gene; V was cut back by 7 bases and J by 5 bases. CDR3 length equals 13 residues. Written as DNA, the CDR3 is TGTGCCAGCACCCAGGGGGCTTCGGAGACCCAGTACTTC. Encoded protein: CASTQGASETQYF.

The rearrangement links TRBV29-1 to TRBJ2-7; D ambiguous. CDR3 size: 13 residues. CDR1 is SQVTM, CDR2 ANQGSEA, per germline. Trimming shortened V by 7 bases and J by 0 bases, and 13 bases separated the two germline ends. The CDR3 loop is CSARPSHSYEQYF. In DNA form, the CDR3 reads TGCAGCGCTCGTCCCAGCCACTCCTACGAGCAGTACTTC.

This clonotype was detected only a few times. The J gene is TRBJ2-5, the V gene TRBV6-5; D gene uncertain. The tail of the sequence fits TRBJ2-1 better, so the J call may be wrong. This CDR3 is 13 amino acids long. Germline values: CDR1 MNHEY, CDR2 SVGAGI. The CDR3: CASSYSLAGEQFF. CDR3 DNA sequence: TGTGCCAGCAGTTACAGCCTCGCAGGTGAGCAGTTCTTC.

The chain combines TRBV12-3 or TRBV12-4 with TRBJ2-5; D is unclear. The CDR3 sequence is 15 residues long. Trimming shortened V by 1 base and J by 3 bases, and 12 bases separated the two germline ends. The CDR3: CASSLGYGRKETQYF. The CDR3, as DNA: TGTGCCAGCAGTTTAGGGTACGGCAGAAAAGAGACCCAGTACTTC.